The 2 T cell receptor beta chains presented below share a single source sample, sequenced in a study of T cell responses to AZD1222 COVID-19 vaccine. Assay used: immunoSEQ multiplex PCR; TCRdb lists only in-frame clones, some missing. The sample holds tens of thousands of clones, around nine tenths seen once. This material consisted of peripheral blood, taken on day 0 of AZD1222 vaccination. The receptors stem from an adult in good health.

This rearrangement joins TRBV3-1 (or the pseudogene TRBV3-2) to TRBJ1-4; 9 bases agree with TRBD1. The ends lost 4 bases at V and 3 bases at J; junction bases unmatched: 6. CDR3 length: 16 residues. The germline CDR1 and CDR2 sequences are LGHDT and YNNKEL (reference sequence). The DNA for the CDR3 is TGTGCCAGCAGCCCACAGGGGGCGAAGTCTAATGAAAAACTGTTTTTT. Translation gives CASSPQGAKSNEKLFF.

V usage is TRBV19 and J usage is TRBJ1-5; 12 nucleotides align to TRBD1. The germline gives CDR1 LNHDA, CDR2 SQIVND (reference sequence). This CDR3 spans 16 amino acids. J gave up 4 bases and V 4 bases, and 5 bases lay outside the gene matches. The CDR3 protein is CASSKPGQGANQPQHF. CDR3 nucleotides: TGTGCCAGTAGTAAACCGGGACAGGGGGCAAATCAGCCCCAGCATTTT.